This T cell receptor beta chain was captured by sequencing in a study of T cell responses to AZD1222 COVID-19 vaccine. TCRdb's copy holds only in-frame clones and misses some; the assay was immunoSEQ multiplex PCR. The data show 150,000 to 200,000 clones, about 90% seen once. With 7 bases clipped from V and 0 bases from J, the junction kept 0 bases outside the gene matches. CDR3 length: 15 residues. Germline V gives CDR1 LNHDA, CDR2 SQIVND (reference sequence). This clone has only one observation. The TCR originated in an adult in good health. The sample here was peripheral blood, taken on day 0 of AZD1222 vaccination. The chain links TRBV19 to TRBJ2-6, with 10 positions matching TRBD2. The DNA for the CDR3 is TGTGCCAGTACTAGCGGGAGCTCTGGGGCCAACGTCCTGACTTTC. Translation: CASTSGSSGANVLTF.